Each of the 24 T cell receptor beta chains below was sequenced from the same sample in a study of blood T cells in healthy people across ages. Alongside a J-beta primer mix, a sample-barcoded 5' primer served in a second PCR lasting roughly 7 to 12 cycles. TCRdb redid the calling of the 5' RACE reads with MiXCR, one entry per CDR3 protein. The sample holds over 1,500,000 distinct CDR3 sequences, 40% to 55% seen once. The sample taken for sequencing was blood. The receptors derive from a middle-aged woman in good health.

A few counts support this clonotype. The CDR3 DNA reads TGTGCCAGCACGCCTCGCCAGGGTGAGCAGTTCTTC. This sequence encodes CASTPRQGEQFF. This chain links TRBV6-5 with TRBJ2-1, with a weak D call TRBD1 (5 bases). Per the germline V gene, CDR1 is MNHEY and CDR2 is SVGAGI. The CDR3 consists of 12 residues. V dropped 7 bases and J dropped 9 bases, with 13 bases sitting between them.

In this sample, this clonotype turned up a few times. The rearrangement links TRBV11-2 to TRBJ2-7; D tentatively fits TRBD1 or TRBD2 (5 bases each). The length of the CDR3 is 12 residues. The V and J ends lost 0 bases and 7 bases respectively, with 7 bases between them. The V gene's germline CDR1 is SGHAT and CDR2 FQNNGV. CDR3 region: CASSLEWGEQYF. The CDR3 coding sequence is TGTGCCAGCAGCTTAGAATGGGGGGAGCAGTACTTC.

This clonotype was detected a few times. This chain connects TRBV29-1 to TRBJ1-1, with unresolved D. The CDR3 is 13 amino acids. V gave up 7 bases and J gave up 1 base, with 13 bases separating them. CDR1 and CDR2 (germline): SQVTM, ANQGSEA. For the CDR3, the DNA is TGCAGCGGGACGGAGGGTCCGAACACTGAAGCTTTCTTT. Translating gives CSGTEGPNTEAFF.

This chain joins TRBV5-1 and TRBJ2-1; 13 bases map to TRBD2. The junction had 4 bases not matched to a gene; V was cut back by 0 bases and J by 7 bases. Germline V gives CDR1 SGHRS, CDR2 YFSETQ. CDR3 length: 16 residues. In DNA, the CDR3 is TGCGCCAGCAGCTTGGTGGGGACTAGCGGGGTTAATGAGCAGTTCTTC. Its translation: CASSLVGTSGVNEQFF.

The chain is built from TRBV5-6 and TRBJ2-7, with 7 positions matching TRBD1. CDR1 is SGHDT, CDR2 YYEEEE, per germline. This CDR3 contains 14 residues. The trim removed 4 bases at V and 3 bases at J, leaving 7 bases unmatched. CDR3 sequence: CASSKDRINYEQYF. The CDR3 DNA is TGTGCCAGCAGCAAGGACAGGATCAACTACGAGCAGTACTTC.

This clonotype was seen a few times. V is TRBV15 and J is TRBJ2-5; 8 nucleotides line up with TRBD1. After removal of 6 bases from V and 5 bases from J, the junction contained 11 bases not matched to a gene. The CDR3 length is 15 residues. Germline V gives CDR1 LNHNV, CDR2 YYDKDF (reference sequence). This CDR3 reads CATSLRAQGAETQYF. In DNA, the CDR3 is TGTGCCACCAGTCTAAGGGCTCAGGGGGCTGAGACCCAGTACTTC.

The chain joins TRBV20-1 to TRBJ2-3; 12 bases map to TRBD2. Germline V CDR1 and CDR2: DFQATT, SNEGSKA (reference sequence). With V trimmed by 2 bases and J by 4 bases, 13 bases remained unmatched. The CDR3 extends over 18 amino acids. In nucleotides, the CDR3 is TGCAGTGCTAGATCCTTGACTAGCGGGAGCCGGGGAGCAGATACGCAGTATTTT. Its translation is CSARSLTSGSRGADTQYF.

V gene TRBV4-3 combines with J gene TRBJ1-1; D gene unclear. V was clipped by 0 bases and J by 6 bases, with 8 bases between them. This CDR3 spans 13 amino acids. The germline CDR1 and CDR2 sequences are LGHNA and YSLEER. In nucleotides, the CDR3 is TGCGCCAGCAGCCAAGACCGTTCGCCTGAAGCTTTCTTT. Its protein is CASSQDRSPEAFF.

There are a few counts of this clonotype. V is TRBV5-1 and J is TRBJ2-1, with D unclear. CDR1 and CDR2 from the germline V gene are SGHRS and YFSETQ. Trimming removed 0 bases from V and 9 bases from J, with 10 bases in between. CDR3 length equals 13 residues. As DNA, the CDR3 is TGCGCCAGCAGCTTGGGTGCCTACGGTGAGCAGTTCTTC. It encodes CASSLGAYGEQFF.

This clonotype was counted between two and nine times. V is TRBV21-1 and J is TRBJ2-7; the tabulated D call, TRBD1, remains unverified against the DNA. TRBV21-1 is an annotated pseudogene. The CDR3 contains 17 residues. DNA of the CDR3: TGTGCCAGCAGCCTCATCGTCGGCAGCCGCCTGACCTACGAGCAGTACTTC. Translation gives CASSLIVGSRLTYEQYF.

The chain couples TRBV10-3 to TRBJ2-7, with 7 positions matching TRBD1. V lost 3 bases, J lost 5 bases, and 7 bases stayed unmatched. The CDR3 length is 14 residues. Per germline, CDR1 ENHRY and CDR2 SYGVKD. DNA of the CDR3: TGTGCCATCAGTGACTACCCGGGACAGCACGAGCAGTACTTC. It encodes CAISDYPGQHEQYF.

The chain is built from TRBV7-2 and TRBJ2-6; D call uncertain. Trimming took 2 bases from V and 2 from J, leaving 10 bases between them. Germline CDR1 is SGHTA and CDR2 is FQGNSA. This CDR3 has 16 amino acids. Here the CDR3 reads CASSLNGFAGANVLTF. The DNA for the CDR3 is TGTGCCAGCAGCTTAAATGGTTTCGCTGGGGCCAACGTCCTGACTTTC.

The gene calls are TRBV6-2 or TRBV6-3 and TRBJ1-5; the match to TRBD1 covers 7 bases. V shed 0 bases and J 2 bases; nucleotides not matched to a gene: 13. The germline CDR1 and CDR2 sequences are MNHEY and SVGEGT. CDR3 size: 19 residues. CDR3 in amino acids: CASSYSISTGVVGNQPQHF. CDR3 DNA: TGTGCCAGCAGTTACTCGATATCCACAGGGGTCGTGGGCAATCAGCCCCAGCATTTT.

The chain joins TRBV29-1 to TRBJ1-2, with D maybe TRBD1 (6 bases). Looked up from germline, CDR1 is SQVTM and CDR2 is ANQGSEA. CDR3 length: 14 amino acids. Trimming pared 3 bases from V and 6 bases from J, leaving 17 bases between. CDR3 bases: TGCAGCGTTGATACAGACAGGTTCGGCGATGGCTACACCTTC. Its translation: CSVDTDRFGDGYTF.

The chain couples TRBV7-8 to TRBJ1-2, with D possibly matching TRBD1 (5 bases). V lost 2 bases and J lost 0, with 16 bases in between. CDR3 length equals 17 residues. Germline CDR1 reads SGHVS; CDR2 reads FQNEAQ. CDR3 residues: CASSLSVGTRANYGYTF. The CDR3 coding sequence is TGTGCCAGCAGCTTATCAGTAGGGACCAGAGCTAACTATGGCTACACCTTC.

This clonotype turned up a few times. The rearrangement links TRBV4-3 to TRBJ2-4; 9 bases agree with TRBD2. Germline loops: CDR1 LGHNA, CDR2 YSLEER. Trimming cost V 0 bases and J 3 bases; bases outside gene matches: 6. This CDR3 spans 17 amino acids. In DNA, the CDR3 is TGCGCCAGCAGCCAAGATGTGGCGGGGGGGATCAAAAACATTCAGTACTTC. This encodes CASSQDVAGGIKNIQYF.

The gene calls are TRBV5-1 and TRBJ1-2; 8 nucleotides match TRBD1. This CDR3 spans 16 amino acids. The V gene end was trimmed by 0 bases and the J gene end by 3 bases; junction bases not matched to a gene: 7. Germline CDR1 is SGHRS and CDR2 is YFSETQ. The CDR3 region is CASSLAGQGGDYGYTF. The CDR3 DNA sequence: TGCGCCAGCAGCTTGGCCGGACAGGGCGGCGACTATGGCTACACCTTC. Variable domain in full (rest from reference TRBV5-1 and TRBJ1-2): KAGVTQTPRYLIKTRGQQVTLSCSPISGHRSVSWYQQTPGQGLQFLFEYFSETQRNKGNFPGRFSGRQFSNSRSEMNVSTLELGDSALYLCASSLAGQGGDYGYTFGSGTRLTVV.

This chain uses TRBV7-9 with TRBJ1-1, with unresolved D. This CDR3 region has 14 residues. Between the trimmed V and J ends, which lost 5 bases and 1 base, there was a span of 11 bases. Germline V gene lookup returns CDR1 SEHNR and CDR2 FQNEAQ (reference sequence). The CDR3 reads CASSASRQNTEAFF. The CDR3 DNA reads TGTGCCAGCAGCGCGTCCCGGCAGAACACTGAAGCTTTCTTT. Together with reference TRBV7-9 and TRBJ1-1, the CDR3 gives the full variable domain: DTGVSQNPRHKITKRGQNVTFRCDPISEHNRLYWYRQTLGQGPEFLTYFQNEAQLEKSRLLSDRFSAERPKGSFSTLEIQRTEQGDSAMYLCASSASRQNTEAFFGQGTRLTVV.

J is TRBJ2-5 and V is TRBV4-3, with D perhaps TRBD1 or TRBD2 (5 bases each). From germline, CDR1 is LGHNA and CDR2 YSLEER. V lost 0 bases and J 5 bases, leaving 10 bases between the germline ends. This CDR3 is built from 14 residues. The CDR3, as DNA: TGCGCCAGCAGCCAAGATGAGGGGCAGGAGACCCAGTACTTC. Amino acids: CASSQDEGQETQYF.

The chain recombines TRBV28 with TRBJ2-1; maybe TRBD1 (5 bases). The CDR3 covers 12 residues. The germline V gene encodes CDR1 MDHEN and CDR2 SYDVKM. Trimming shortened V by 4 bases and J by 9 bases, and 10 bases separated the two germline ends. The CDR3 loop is CASSSGAREQFF. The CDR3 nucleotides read TGTGCCAGCAGTTCTGGGGCCCGTGAGCAGTTCTTC.

The CDR3 sequence is CASSLSLSYSNQPQHF. CDR3 coding DNA: TGTGCCAGCAGTTTATCCCTCTCCTATAGCAATCAGCCCCAGCATTTT. This chain connects TRBV27 to TRBJ1-5; D gene uncertain. Germline values: CDR1 MNHEY, CDR2 SMNVEV (reference sequence). The V gene lost 0 bases and the J gene lost 0 bases, with 9 bases spanning the gap. The CDR3 contains 16 residues.

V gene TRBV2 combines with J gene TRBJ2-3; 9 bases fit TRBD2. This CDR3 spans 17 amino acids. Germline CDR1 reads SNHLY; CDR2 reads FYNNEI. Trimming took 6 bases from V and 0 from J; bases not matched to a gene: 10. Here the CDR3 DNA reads TGTGCCAGCAGCGGAGTAGCGGGGGTAGCTAGCACAGATACGCAGTATTTT. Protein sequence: CASSGVAGVASTDTQYF. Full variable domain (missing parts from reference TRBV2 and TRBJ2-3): EPEVTQTPSHQVTQMGQEVILRCVPISNHLYFYWYRQILGQKVEFLVSFYNNEISEKSEIFDDQFSVERPDGSNFTLKIRSTKLEDSAMYFCASSGVAGVASTDTQYFGPGTRLTVL.

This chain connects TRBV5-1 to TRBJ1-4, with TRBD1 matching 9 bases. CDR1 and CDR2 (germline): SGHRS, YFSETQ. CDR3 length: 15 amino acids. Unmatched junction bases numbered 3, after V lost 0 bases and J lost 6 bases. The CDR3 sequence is CASSLGDRDYEKLFF. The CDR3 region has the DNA TGCGCCAGCAGCTTGGGGGACAGGGATTATGAAAAACTGTTTTTT.

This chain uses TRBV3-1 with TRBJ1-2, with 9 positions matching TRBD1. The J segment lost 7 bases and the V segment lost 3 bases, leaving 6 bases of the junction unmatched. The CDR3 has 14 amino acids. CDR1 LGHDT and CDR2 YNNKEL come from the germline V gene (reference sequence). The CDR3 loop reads CASSQAQGAVGYTF. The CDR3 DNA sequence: TGTGCCAGCAGCCAGGCACAGGGGGCAGTTGGCTACACCTTC.